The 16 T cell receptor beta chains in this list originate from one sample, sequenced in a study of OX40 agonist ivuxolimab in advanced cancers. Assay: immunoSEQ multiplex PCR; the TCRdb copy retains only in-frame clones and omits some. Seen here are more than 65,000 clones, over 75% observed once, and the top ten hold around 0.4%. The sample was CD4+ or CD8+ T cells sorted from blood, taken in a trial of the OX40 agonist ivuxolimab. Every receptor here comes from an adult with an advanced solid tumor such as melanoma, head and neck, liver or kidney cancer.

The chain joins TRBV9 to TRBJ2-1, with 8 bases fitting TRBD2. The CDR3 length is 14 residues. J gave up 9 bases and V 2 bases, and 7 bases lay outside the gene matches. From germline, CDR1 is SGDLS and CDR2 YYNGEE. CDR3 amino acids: CASSVYPGGGEQFF. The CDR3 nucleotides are TGTGCCAGCAGCGTGTATCCGGGAGGGGGTGAGCAGTTCTTC.

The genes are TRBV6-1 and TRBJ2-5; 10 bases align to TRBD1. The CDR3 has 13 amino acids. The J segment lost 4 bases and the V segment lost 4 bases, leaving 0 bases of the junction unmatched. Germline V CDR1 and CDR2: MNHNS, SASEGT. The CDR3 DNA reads TGTGCCAGCAGTGGGACAGGGGGAGAGACCCAGTACTTC. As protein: CASSGTGGETQYF.

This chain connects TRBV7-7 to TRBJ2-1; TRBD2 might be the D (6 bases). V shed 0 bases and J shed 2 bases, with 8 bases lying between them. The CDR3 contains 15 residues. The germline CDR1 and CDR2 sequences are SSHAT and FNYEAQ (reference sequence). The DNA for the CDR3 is TGTGCCAGCAGCTTAGCTAGCGGCCCCTACAATGAGCAGTTCTTC. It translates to CASSLASGPYNEQFF.

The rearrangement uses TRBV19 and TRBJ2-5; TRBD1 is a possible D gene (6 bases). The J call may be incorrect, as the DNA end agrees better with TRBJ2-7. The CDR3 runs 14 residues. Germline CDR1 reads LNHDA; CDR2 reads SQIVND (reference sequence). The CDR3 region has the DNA TGTGCCAGTAGTATGGGACATACTGACTACGAGCAGTACTTC. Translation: CASSMGHTDYEQYF.

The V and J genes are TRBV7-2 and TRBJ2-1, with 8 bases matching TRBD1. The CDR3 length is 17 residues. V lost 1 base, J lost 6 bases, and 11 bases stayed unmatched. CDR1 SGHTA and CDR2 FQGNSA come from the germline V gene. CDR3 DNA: TGTGCCAGCAGCTTAGTTTTTGAACAGGGGGTAGTCAATGAGCAGTTCTTC. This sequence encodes CASSLVFEQGVVNEQFF.

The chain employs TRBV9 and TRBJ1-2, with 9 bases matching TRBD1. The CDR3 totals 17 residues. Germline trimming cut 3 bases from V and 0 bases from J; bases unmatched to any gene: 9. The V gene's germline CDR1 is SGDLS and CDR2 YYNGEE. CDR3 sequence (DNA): TGTGCCAGCAGCGGATCCGGGACAGGGAAAACTAACTATGGCTACACCTTC. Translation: CASSGSGTGKTNYGYTF.

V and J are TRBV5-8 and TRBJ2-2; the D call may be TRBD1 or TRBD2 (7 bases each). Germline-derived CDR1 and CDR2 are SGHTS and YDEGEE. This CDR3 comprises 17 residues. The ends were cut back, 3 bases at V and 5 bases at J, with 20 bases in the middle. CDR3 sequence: CASSSTEGAGATGELFF. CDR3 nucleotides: TGTGCCAGCAGCTCGACCGAGGGGGCGGGGGCAACCGGGGAGCTGTTTTTT.

CDR3 sequence: CASSLGVTAGELFF. Written as DNA, the CDR3 is TGTGCCAGCAGCTTAGGCGTAACCGCGGGGGAGCTGTTTTTT. The V gene is TRBV7-8, the J gene TRBJ2-2, with D uncertain. The CDR3 runs to 14 residues. The germline V gene has CDR1 SGHVS and CDR2 FQNEAQ. Trimming pared 1 base from V and 8 bases from J, leaving 11 bases between.

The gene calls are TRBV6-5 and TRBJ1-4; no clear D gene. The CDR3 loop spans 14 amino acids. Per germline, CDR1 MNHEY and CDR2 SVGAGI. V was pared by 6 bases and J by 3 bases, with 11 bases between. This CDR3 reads CASRNGVPNEKLFF. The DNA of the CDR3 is TGTGCCAGCAGGAACGGGGTGCCTAATGAAAAACTGTTTTTT.

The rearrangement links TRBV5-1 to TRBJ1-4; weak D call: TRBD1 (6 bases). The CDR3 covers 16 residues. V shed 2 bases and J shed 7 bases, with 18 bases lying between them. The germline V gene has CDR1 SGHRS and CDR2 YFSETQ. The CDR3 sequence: CASSFDVGGGGEKLFF. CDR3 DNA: TGCGCCAGCAGCTTTGATGTTGGAGGGGGTGGTGAAAAACTGTTTTTT.

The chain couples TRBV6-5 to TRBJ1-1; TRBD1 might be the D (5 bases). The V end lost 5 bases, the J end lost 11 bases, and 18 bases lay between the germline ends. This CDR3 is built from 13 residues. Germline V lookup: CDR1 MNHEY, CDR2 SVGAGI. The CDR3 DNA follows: TGTGCCAGCAGTGTAGACGGGACGACTAGGGCTTTCTTT. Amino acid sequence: CASSVDGTTRAFF.

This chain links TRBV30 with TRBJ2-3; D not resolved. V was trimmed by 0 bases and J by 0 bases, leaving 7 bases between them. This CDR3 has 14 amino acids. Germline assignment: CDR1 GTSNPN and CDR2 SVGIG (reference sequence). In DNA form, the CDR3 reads TGTGCCTGGAGTGTTTATAAAAGCACAGATACGCAGTATTTT. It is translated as CAWSVYKSTDTQYF.

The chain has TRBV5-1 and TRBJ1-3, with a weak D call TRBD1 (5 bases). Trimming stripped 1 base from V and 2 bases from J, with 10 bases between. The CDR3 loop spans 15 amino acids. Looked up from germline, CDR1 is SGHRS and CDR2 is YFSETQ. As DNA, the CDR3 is TGCGCCAGCAGCTTGACGGGGACGGCTGGAAACACCATATATTTT. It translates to CASSLTGTAGNTIYF.

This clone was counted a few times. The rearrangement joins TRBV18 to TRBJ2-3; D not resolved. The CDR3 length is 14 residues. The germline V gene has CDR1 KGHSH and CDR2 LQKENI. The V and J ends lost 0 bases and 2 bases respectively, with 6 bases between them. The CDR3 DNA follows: TGTGCCAGCTCACCACCGGGCGCCACAGATACGCAGTATTTT. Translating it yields CASSPPGATDTQYF.

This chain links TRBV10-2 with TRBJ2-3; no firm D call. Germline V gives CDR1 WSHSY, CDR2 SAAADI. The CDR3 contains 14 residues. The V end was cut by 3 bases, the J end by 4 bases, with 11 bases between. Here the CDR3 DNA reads TGCGCCAGCAGTGATGGACGAGGTCCAGATACGCAGTATTTT. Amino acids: CASSDGRGPDTQYF.

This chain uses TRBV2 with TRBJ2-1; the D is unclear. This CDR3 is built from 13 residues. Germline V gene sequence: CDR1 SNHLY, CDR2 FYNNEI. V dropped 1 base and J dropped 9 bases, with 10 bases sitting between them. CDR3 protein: CASSEGIDGEQFF. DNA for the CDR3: TGTGCCAGCAGTGAAGGGATTGATGGTGAGCAGTTCTTC.